One and the same sample provided the 17 T cell receptor beta chains below, sequenced in a study of OX40 agonist ivuxolimab in advanced cancers. Sequencing used immunoSEQ multiplex PCR; TCRdb keeps in-frame clones, though not all of them. The table has about 52,000 clones, 85% to 95% seen once. The sequencing used CD4+ or CD8+ T cells sorted from blood, collected in a trial of the OX40 agonist ivuxolimab. The receptor set was obtained from an adult with an advanced solid tumor such as melanoma, head and neck, liver or kidney cancer.

This clone appeared once. The J gene is TRBJ1-2, the V gene TRBV7-9, with TRBD1 identical over 7 bases. CDR3 length: 12 amino acids. Unmatched junction bases numbered 1, after V lost 4 bases and J lost 5 bases. Per the germline V gene, CDR1 is SEHNR and CDR2 is FQNEAQ (reference sequence). For the CDR3, the DNA is TGTGCCAGCAGCTCGACAGGGTATGGCTACACCTTC. This translates into CASSSTGYGYTF.

This clone was picked up one time. The chain has TRBV13 and TRBJ2-3, with D unclear. This CDR3 has 15 residues. V shed 5 bases and J shed 2 bases, with 14 bases lying between them. Per the germline V gene, CDR1 is PRHDT and CDR2 is FYEKMQ (reference sequence). In nucleotides, the CDR3 is TGTGCCAGCAGCCTTGACGGCTATTACACAGATACGCAGTATTTT. It specifies CASSLDGYYTDTQYF.

J is TRBJ2-3 and V is TRBV19, with TRBD2 as a possible D gene (5 bases). Trimming took off 3 bases at V and 4 bases at J, with 11 bases between the two ends. The CDR3 runs 14 residues. Per the germline V gene, CDR1 is LNHDA and CDR2 is SQIVND (reference sequence). CDR3 amino acids: CASSMVGAADTQYF. The CDR3 DNA is TGTGCCAGTAGTATGGTGGGAGCGGCAGATACGCAGTATTTT. The full variable domain, completed using reference TRBV19 and TRBJ2-3, is DGGITQSPKYLFRKEGQNVTLSCEQNLNHDAMYWYRQDPGQGLRLIYYSQIVNDFQKGDIAEGYSVSREKKESFPLTVTSAQKNPTAFYLCASSMVGAADTQYFGPGTRLTVL.

This chain connects TRBV27 to TRBJ2-1, with D tentatively TRBD1 or TRBD2 (6 bases each). The CDR3 has 12 residues. The V end lost 3 bases, the J end lost 8 bases, and 8 bases lay between the germline ends. In germline, CDR1 is MNHEY, CDR2 SMNVEV (reference sequence). The CDR3 DNA reads as TGTGCCAGCAGTTTTGGGGGGCATGAGCAGTTCTTC. It is translated as CASSFGGHEQFF.

The J gene is TRBJ1-4, the V gene TRBV6-5; D remains unclear. Trimming cost V 2 bases and J 8 bases, with 12 bases left between them. Germline CDR1 MNHEY, CDR2 SVGAGI. The CDR3 runs 14 residues. The CDR3 is CASSYEGPAEKLFF. In nucleotides, the CDR3 is TGTGCCAGCAGTTACGAGGGCCCGGCGGAAAAACTGTTTTTT.

The chain uses TRBV7-6 and TRBJ2-1, with 13 nucleotides matching TRBD2. Germline V lookup: CDR1 SGHVS, CDR2 FNYEAQ. Trimming cost V 1 base and J 5 bases; bases outside gene matches: 8. This CDR3 is built from 18 residues. The CDR3 region is CASSLELLAGGSNNEQFF. Written as DNA, the CDR3 is TGTGCCAGCAGCTTAGAGCTACTAGCGGGAGGGTCCAACAATGAGCAGTTCTTC.

The J gene is TRBJ2-3, the V gene TRBV4-3, with a possible D match to TRBD2 (6 bases). Germline V CDR1 and CDR2: LGHNA, YSLEER. Trimming removed 2 bases at V and 3 bases at J, with 15 bases between. CDR3 length equals 16 residues. CDR3 protein: CASSQFTGTATDTQYF. The CDR3 nucleotides read TGCGCCAGCAGCCAATTCACCGGGACTGCAACAGATACGCAGTATTTT.

This chain connects TRBV4-3 to TRBJ2-7; 8 bases are a match to TRBD1. The J segment lost 0 bases and the V segment lost 5 bases, leaving 3 bases of the junction unmatched. Looked up from germline, CDR1 is LGHNA and CDR2 is YSLEER. The CDR3 runs to 14 residues. CDR3 coding DNA: TGCGCCAGCAGCGACAGGGGAACCTCCTACGAGCAGTACTTC. The encoded protein is CASSDRGTSYEQYF.

This clone was seen once. The chain links TRBV27 to TRBJ2-7; D is ambiguous. CDR3 length equals 14 residues. Germline values: CDR1 MNHEY, CDR2 SMNVEV (reference sequence). The V end lost 2 bases, the J end lost 5 bases, and 13 bases lay between the germline ends. In nucleotides, the CDR3 is TGTGCCAGCAGTTTACTTGCATCCGCCGACGAGCAGTACTTC. The encoded protein is CASSLLASADEQYF.

The V and J genes are TRBV6-5 and TRBJ1-5; the D is unclear. The CDR3 spans 13 residues. The ends were cut back, 7 bases at V and 2 bases at J, with 9 bases in the middle. CDR1 MNHEY and CDR2 SVGAGI come from the germline V gene. CDR3 DNA: TGTGCCAGCACCCCTGCAGGCAATCAGCCCCAGCATTTT. This gives the protein CASTPAGNQPQHF.

The chain links TRBV4-1 to TRBJ1-3; D call uncertain. CDR1 and CDR2 from the germline V gene are MGHRA and YSYEKL. Trimming stripped 4 bases from V and 4 bases from J, with 14 bases between. CDR3 length: 15 residues. In DNA, the CDR3 is TGCGCCAGCAGCCCCGTCGGGCCGCCGGGAAACACCATATATTTT. Translated: CASSPVGPPGNTIYF.

Details on this clone: The same CDR3 arises from other DNA sequences in this sample as well. The genes are TRBV19 and TRBJ2-3; 11 nucleotides match TRBD1. The germline gives CDR1 LNHDA, CDR2 SQIVND (reference sequence). The CDR3 has 16 residues. J gave up 5 bases and V 3 bases, and 7 bases lay outside the gene matches. This CDR3 is CASSIGWTGGLDTQYF. The CDR3 DNA is TGTGCCAGTAGTATTGGTTGGACAGGGGGCTTAGATACGCAGTATTTT.

The chain recombines TRBV27 with TRBJ1-2, with 8 bases that match TRBD1. The CDR3 has 15 amino acids. Germline V CDR1 and CDR2: MNHEY, SMNVEV (reference sequence). The J segment lost 2 bases and the V segment lost 5 bases, leaving 7 bases of the junction unmatched. CDR3 residues: CASSLDRGLNYGYTF. The CDR3, as DNA: TGTGCCAGCAGTCTTGACAGGGGACTAAACTATGGCTACACCTTC.

This chain joins TRBV11-2 and TRBJ2-1; D ambiguous. The CDR3 runs to 15 residues. The germline CDR1 and CDR2 sequences are SGHAT and FQNNGV. V was pared by 5 bases and J by 0 bases, with 11 bases between. CDR3 protein: CASSTGRASYNEQFF. The DNA of the CDR3 is TGTGCCAGCAGCACCGGACGGGCCTCCTACAATGAGCAGTTCTTC.

The chain couples TRBV13 to TRBJ1-3; D might be TRBD1 (5 bases). CDR1 is PRHDT, CDR2 FYEKMQ, per germline (reference sequence). The CDR3 runs to 16 residues. Trimming cost V 0 bases and J 0 bases, with 9 bases left between them. In DNA form, the CDR3 reads TGTGCCAGCAGCTTAGGTCCAGGGATCTCTGGAAACACCATATATTTT. Translation gives CASSLGPGISGNTIYF.

This sequence joins TRBV27 and TRBJ1-5; TRBD1 matches at 7 bases. The V gene end was trimmed by 6 bases and the J gene end by 2 bases; junction bases not matched to a gene: 4. The CDR3 is made up of 14 amino acids. Germline assignment: CDR1 MNHEY and CDR2 SMNVEV (reference sequence). The CDR3 nucleotides are TGTGCCAGCAGCCGACAGGGAGGCAATCAGCCCCAGCATTTT. Residues: CASSRQGGNQPQHF.

The chain joins TRBV7-2 to TRBJ2-1, with 10 bases fitting TRBD2. CDR1 is SGHTA and CDR2 is FQGNSA in the germline V gene. This CDR3 comprises 16 residues. The trim removed 4 bases at V and 4 bases at J, leaving 7 bases unmatched. This CDR3 reads CASSSPASGSYNEQFF. The CDR3, as DNA: TGTGCCAGCAGCTCGCCCGCTAGCGGGAGTTACAATGAGCAGTTCTTC.